Listed below are T cell receptor beta chains from one sample, sequenced in a study of CD8 T cells in ankylosing spondylitis. Via MiXCR, TCRdb re-called the 5' RACE reads, giving one row per CDR3 protein. This repertoire shows about 300,000 distinct CDR3 sequences, roughly 11% found once; its top ten account for roughly 9.2%. The source material was blood, either unsorted or a sorted T cell fraction (not recorded which). The receptors shown here come from a female donor with ankylosing spondylitis or in good health (not recorded which). The CDR3 runs from the conserved cysteine through the conserved F or W.

V	CDR3
TRBV10-1	CASSDPDRSFYSNQPQHF
TRBV5-1	CASSSGGSYSGNTIYF
TRBV7-9	CASNRGGADTQYF
TRBV12-3/TRBV12-4	CASSLLQGVGELFF
TRBV11-3	CASSLAKGSARETQYF
TRBV18	CASSRADDPGYGYTF
TRBV5-1	CASSGGTGEPQHF
TRBV20-1	CSAREPGAHYEQYF
TRBV5-1	CASSITGTGGTDTQYF
TRBV12-3/TRBV12-4	CASRPLAGPYNEQFF
TRBV19	CASSKLGQRPTDTQYF
TRBV27	CASSLSPLGEQYF
TRBV2	CASSDPTSGRYNEQFF
TRBV5-6	CASSRAGTADTADTQYF
TRBV29-1	CSVTGQGGGTDTQYF
TRBV29-1	CSVVEGVNTEAFF
TRBV10-3	CAIKGNNEQFF
TRBV28	CASSPQGQGVGNQPQHF
TRBV18	CASSPGLGTNEKLFF
TRBV7-2	CASSIRSRDSLQSNQPQHF
TRBV14	CASSQRMGTGDTQYF
TRBV5-1	CASSLSGTGGLEQYF
TRBV27	CASSLRAEYEQYF
TRBV20-1	CSAMGTTDTDTQYF
TRBV2	CASRPGPSAKTQYF
TRBV9	CASSADRVLGYTF
TRBV7-9	CASSRRGGPYNEQFF
TRBV5-2	CAMGPGLPPEYF
TRBV14	CASSQVTGREGTDTQYF